The text below deals with one T cell receptor beta chain. The CDR3 is 12 amino acids. Looked up from germline, CDR1 is MNHEY and CDR2 is SVGAGI. Germline trimming cut 8 bases from V and 9 bases from J; bases unmatched to any gene: 4. In the source study's methods: The authors estimated nucleated cell counts from reference gene primer amplification. Sequenced by immunoSEQ multiplex PCR; TCRdb stores in-frame clones only, minus some. V and J calls and clone size follow that table, whereas D and trimming were derived from the DNA. The table shows 30,000 to 35,000 clones, with around 85% occurring only once. This entry is derived from a study of blood T cell repertoires in COVID-19. About the research overall: COVID-19 samples collected from the United States, Italy and Spain covered acute and convalescent phases. T cells, B-cell-depleted T cells, or PBMCs supplied cDNA or gDNA.

The receptor was isolated from a human donor with acute or convalescent COVID-19. The donor label of this sample is uncertain. The chain employs TRBV6-5 and TRBJ2-1; 10 bases are shared with TRBD2. The sequenced material came from peripheral blood. CDR3 in DNA: TGTGCCAGCCGACTAGCGGGTGGTGAGCAGTTCTTC. This codes for CASRLAGGEQFF.